This T cell receptor beta chain comes out of a study of blood T cell repertoires in COVID-19. The overall study: Spain, Italy and the United States supplied samples that represented acute and convalescent COVID-19.

How the authors handled the data: Estimates of nucleated cell counts were drawn from the amplification of reference gene primers. TCRdb's table, derived via immunoSEQ multiplex PCR, lists solely in-frame clones and lacks some. That table gives V, J and clone size, and the DNA gave D and trimming. The sample has about 66,000 clones; about 80% are singletons. Germline CDR1 and CDR2: LNHDA and SQIVND (reference sequence). The CDR3 has 16 residues. V lost 10 bases, J lost 0 bases, and 16 bases lay in between. The TCR sequence derives from a human donor in a cohort sampled during active COVID-19. The specimen sequenced was peripheral blood. The chain uses TRBV19 and TRBJ2-6; tentative D call: TRBD2 (5 bases). DNA of the CDR3: TGTGCCACGAGCGGCCGGCCCAGCTCTGGGGCCAACGTCCTGACTTTC. Amino acid sequence: CATSGRPSSGANVLTF.